One sample yielded the 27 T cell receptor beta chains listed below, sequenced in a study of radiotherapy plus CTLA-4 blockade in lung cancer. Method: immunoSEQ multiplex PCR; TCRdb's copy keeps in-frame clones and lacks some. Seen here are about 87,000 clones, around 90% observed once, and the top ten hold approximately 15%. The specimen comprised peripheral blood, sampled from a patient treated with radiotherapy plus ipilimumab. The receptors were sampled from a human donor with non-small cell lung cancer that progressed on radiotherapy plus ipilimumab.

The chain carries TRBV9 and TRBJ1-2, with D possibly TRBD1 on 5 matching bases. The germline V gene has CDR1 SGDLS and CDR2 YYNGEE. CDR3 length: 15 amino acids. With 4 bases removed from V and 0 bases from J, the gap between germline ends came to 13 bases. The CDR3: CASSPWDRANYGYTF. DNA of the CDR3: TGTGCCAGCAGCCCTTGGGACCGAGCTAACTATGGCTACACCTTC.

This rearrangement joins TRBV25-1 to TRBJ2-6, with 10 nucleotides matching TRBD1. The V gene's germline CDR1 is MGHDK and CDR2 SYGVNS. The CDR3 loop spans 17 amino acids. V trimming: 5 bases; J trimming: 0 bases; junction bases outside the gene matches: 4. The CDR3 loop is CASSWDRGASGANVLTF. The CDR3 DNA is TGTGCCAGCAGTTGGGACAGGGGCGCCTCTGGGGCCAACGTCCTGACTTTC.

In regard to this clone: The sample has other DNA sequences that encode this CDR3 too. The chain has TRBV5-1 and TRBJ2-5, with D unclear. This CDR3 region has 11 residues. The germline V gene encodes CDR1 SGHRS and CDR2 YFSETQ. The V and J ends lost 3 bases and 1 base respectively, with 1 base between them. DNA for the CDR3: TGCGCCAGCAGCTCCCAAGAGACCCAGTACTTC. Translating gives CASSSQETQYF.

The V call is TRBV7-9, the J call TRBJ1-2; a weak D match, TRBD1 (6 bases). The germline V gene has CDR1 SEHNR and CDR2 FQNEAQ (reference sequence). This CDR3 has 17 amino acids. The germline V and J ends were trimmed by 5 bases and 5 bases, with 24 bases remaining between them. CDR3 DNA: TGTGCCAGCAGCGTAACGACTGACAGGCCCCGCGCGTATGGCTACACCTTC. Translating gives CASSVTTDRPRAYGYTF.

The V call is TRBV12-5, the J call TRBJ2-7; TRBD1 is a possible D gene (5 bases). Trimming stripped 6 bases from V and 3 bases from J, with 12 bases between. In germline, CDR1 is LGHNT, CDR2 FRNRAP. The CDR3 loop spans 13 amino acids. CDR3 loop: CASGWGHHYEQYF. The CDR3 DNA follows: TGTGCTAGTGGGTGGGGCCATCACTACGAGCAGTACTTC.

This sequence joins TRBV4-3 and TRBJ2-7; no reliable D call. V was clipped by 2 bases and J by 9 bases, with 20 bases between them. Germline CDR1 and CDR2: LGHNA and YSLEER. There are 15 residues in the CDR3. CDR3 bases: TGCGCCAGCAGCCAACGTCCTTGGGATCACTGGGGGCAGTACTTC. This gives the protein CASSQRPWDHWGQYF.

The chain links TRBV7-9 to TRBJ2-5; TRBD2 aligns across 9 bases. Germline loops: CDR1 SEHNR, CDR2 FQNEAQ (reference sequence). The CDR3 sequence is 14 residues long. V lost 3 bases to trimming and J lost 2 bases; unmatched junction nucleotides: 1. CDR3 in amino acids: CASSFSGGQETQYF. The CDR3 bases are TGTGCCAGCAGCTTTAGCGGGGGTCAAGAGACCCAGTACTTC.

This chain connects TRBV11-1 to TRBJ2-7; 11 bases line up with TRBD2. Germline CDR1 is SGHAT and CDR2 is FQDESV (reference sequence). Germline trimming cut 5 bases from V and 2 bases from J; bases unmatched to any gene: 11. The CDR3 totals 17 residues. The CDR3 region has the DNA TGTGCCAGCAGCCTGACGTCCACTAGCGGGAGTCCCTACGAGCAGTACTTC. This gives the protein CASSLTSTSGSPYEQYF.

The rearrangement uses TRBV6-5 and TRBJ1-5; 9 bases agree with TRBD1. Germline V CDR1 and CDR2: MNHEY, SVGAGI. The CDR3 consists of 15 residues. Trimming removed 6 bases from V and 6 bases from J; junction bases left unmatched: 9. The CDR3 loop reads CASRPSTGGGQPQHF. The CDR3 DNA reads as TGTGCCAGCAGACCCTCGACAGGGGGTGGTCAGCCCCAGCATTTT.

This clone was observed once. The CDR3 protein is CASSQDRGTGEKLFF. The CDR3 DNA follows: TGTGCCAGCAGCCAAGATAGAGGCACAGGTGAAAAACTGTTTTTT. This chain joins TRBV14 and TRBJ1-4; tentative D call: TRBD1 (5 bases). Germline V lookup: CDR1 SGHDN, CDR2 FVKESK. Between the trimmed V and J ends, which lost 0 bases and 7 bases, there was a span of 12 bases. There are 15 residues in the CDR3.

V gene TRBV6-4 combines with J gene TRBJ2-1; D is perhaps TRBD1 (5 bases). CDR3 length: 13 residues. The ends were cut back, 5 bases at V and 9 bases at J, with 14 bases in the middle. CDR1 is MRHNA, CDR2 SNTAGT, per germline. The CDR3 spells CASSQTTVGEQFF. The CDR3 region has the DNA TGTGCCAGCAGTCAGACGACAGTTGGTGAGCAGTTCTTC.

V gene TRBV4-3 combines with J gene TRBJ2-2; 8 bases line up with TRBD2. J lost 6 bases, V lost 0 bases, and 3 bases had no gene match. Germline V gene lookup returns CDR1 LGHNA and CDR2 YSLEER. CDR3 size: 15 residues. The CDR3 loop reads CASSQDAGGSGELFF. The CDR3 DNA reads as TGCGCCAGCAGCCAAGATGCGGGGGGTTCCGGGGAGCTGTTTTTT.

This clone has only one observation. This specimen includes other DNA sequences encoding the same CDR3. The J gene is TRBJ2-5, the V gene TRBV5-1; no firm D call. The ends were cut back, 0 bases at V and 3 bases at J, with 0 bases in the middle. This CDR3 has 11 amino acids. Germline lookup yields CDR1 SGHRS and CDR2 YFSETQ. The CDR3 reads CASSLEETQYF. The CDR3, as DNA: TGCGCCAGCAGCTTGGAAGAGACCCAGTACTTC.

The rearrangement uses TRBV5-1 and TRBJ2-5; D is possibly TRBD2 (7 bases). V lost 0 bases and J 5 bases, leaving 14 bases between the germline ends. The CDR3 contains 15 residues. Germline V gives CDR1 SGHRS, CDR2 YFSETQ. The CDR3 coding sequence is TGCGCCAGCAGCTTGGGGGGGGGCGGCCGCGAGACCCAGTACTTC. It specifies CASSLGGGGRETQYF. The full variable domain, completed using reference TRBV5-1 and TRBJ2-5, is KAGVTQTPRYLIKTRGQQVTLSCSPISGHRSVSWYQQTPGQGLQFLFEYFSETQRNKGNFPGRFSGRQFSNSRSEMNVSTLELGDSALYLCASSLGGGGRETQYFGPGTRLLVL.

The rearrangement uses TRBV2 and TRBJ2-3; 7 bases match TRBD2. There are 15 residues in the CDR3. CDR1 and CDR2 from the germline V gene are SNHLY and FYNNEI. J gave up 6 bases and V 5 bases, and 11 bases lay outside the gene matches. Here the CDR3 reads CASSPSGARVDTQYF. In DNA, the CDR3 is TGTGCCAGCAGTCCTAGCGGTGCGAGGGTCGATACGCAGTATTTT.

CDR3 bases: TGTGCCAGCAGCTCACGGGGAGGGGACTTTGTTTTTATTAACTATGGCTACACCTTC. Translation: CASSSRGGDFVFINYGYTF. This chain uses TRBV5-5 with TRBJ1-2; TRBD1 is a possible D gene (5 bases). V was shortened by 3 bases and J by 1 base, with 25 bases between the two germline ends. There are 19 residues in the CDR3. The germline V gene has CDR1 SGHKS and CDR2 YYEKEE (reference sequence).

V and J are TRBV5-1 and TRBJ2-7; perhaps TRBD2 as D (6 bases). V lost 5 bases to trimming and J lost 7 bases, with 22 bases between them. CDR3 size: 15 residues. Germline CDR1 SGHRS, CDR2 YFSETQ. The CDR3 DNA sequence: TGCGCCAGCAGAGTCGAGTCAACCCCCGGGGGTGAGCAGTACTTC. It translates to CASRVESTPGGEQYF.

This clone was detected a few times. The chain is built from TRBV7-2 and TRBJ2-2, with TRBD1 matching over 7 bases. CDR1 is SGHTA, CDR2 FQGNSA, per germline. The V and J ends lost 6 bases and 4 bases, in that order; junction bases with no gene match: 5. The CDR3 has 14 amino acids. DNA for the CDR3: TGTGCCAGCAGGATACAGGGGAGCACCGGGGAGCTGTTTTTT. Translating gives CASRIQGSTGELFF.

V usage is TRBV5-1 and J usage is TRBJ2-7, with 11 bases fitting TRBD2. The junction had 8 bases not matched to a gene; V was cut back by 7 bases and J by 5 bases. The CDR3 contains 14 residues. From germline, CDR1 is SGHRS and CDR2 YFSETQ. CDR3 nucleotides: TGCGCCAGCGGCCGGACTAGCGGGTGGGACGAGCAGTACTTC. Its translation: CASGRTSGWDEQYF.

This chain joins TRBV5-1 and TRBJ1-1, with 12 bases matching TRBD1. This CDR3 is built from 17 residues. Germline V gives CDR1 SGHRS, CDR2 YFSETQ. Unmatched junction bases numbered 11, after V lost 4 bases and J lost 4 bases. This chain's CDR3 is CASSGGTGGARGTEAFF. In nucleotides, the CDR3 is TGCGCCAGCAGCGGCGGGACAGGGGGCGCTCGGGGCACTGAAGCTTTCTTT. The full variable domain, in which reference TRBV5-1 and TRBJ1-1 provide the parts outside the CDR3, is KAGVTQTPRYLIKTRGQQVTLSCSPISGHRSVSWYQQTPGQGLQFLFEYFSETQRNKGNFPGRFSGRQFSNSRSEMNVSTLELGDSALYLCASSGGTGGARGTEAFFGQGTRLTVV.

The chain carries TRBV7-2 and TRBJ2-3; the D is unclear. This CDR3 comprises 15 residues. Germline V CDR1 and CDR2: SGHTA, FQGNSA. The V gene lost 1 base and the J gene lost 0 bases, with 8 bases spanning the gap. This CDR3 is CASSLEGLSTDTQYF. The CDR3 nucleotides read TGTGCCAGCAGCTTAGAGGGCTTGAGCACAGATACGCAGTATTTT.

V is TRBV5-1 and J is TRBJ1-1; D unclear. The CDR3 extends over 14 amino acids. The V and J ends lost 0 bases and 0 bases respectively, with 6 bases between them. Germline CDR1 is SGHRS and CDR2 is YFSETQ. The CDR3 DNA is TGCGCCAGCAGCTTGGAACCGCTGAACACTGAAGCTTTCTTT. Protein product: CASSLEPLNTEAFF.

This chain uses TRBV9 with TRBJ1-2; D unclear. Germline V lookup: CDR1 SGDLS, CDR2 YYNGEE. There are 15 residues in the CDR3. Trimming took 4 bases from V and 6 from J, leaving 19 bases between them. The CDR3 protein is CASSLDGSRTHGYTF. Written as DNA, the CDR3 is TGTGCCAGCAGCCTCGACGGGTCCCGAACTCATGGCTACACCTTC.

The V gene is TRBV7-9, the J gene TRBJ1-2; 7 positions match TRBD1. After removal of 5 bases from V and 4 bases from J, the junction contained 7 bases not matched to a gene. The germline V gene has CDR1 SEHNR and CDR2 FQNEAQ (reference sequence). This CDR3 is built from 14 residues. The CDR3 reads CASSPTGVGYGYTF. The CDR3 nucleotides are TGTGCCAGCAGCCCAACAGGGGTCGGCTATGGCTACACCTTC. Using reference TRBV7-9 and TRBJ1-2 for the parts outside the CDR3, the full variable domain is DTGVSQNPRHKITKRGQNVTFRCDPISEHNRLYWYRQTLGQGPEFLTYFQNEAQLEKSRLLSDRFSAERPKGSFSTLEIQRTEQGDSAMYLCASSPTGVGYGYTFGSGTRLTVV.

The chain links TRBV7-9 to TRBJ1-2; 10 bases fit TRBD1. CDR1 SEHNR and CDR2 FQNEAQ come from the germline V gene (reference sequence). The CDR3 is 14 amino acids. Trimming at V came to 5 bases and at J to 6 bases, leaving 6 bases not matched to a gene. CDR3 DNA sequence: TGTGCCAGCAGCGGGGGACAGGGGAGCGATGGCTACACCTTC. The encoded protein is CASSGGQGSDGYTF.

The genes are TRBV5-1 and TRBJ2-2, with 7 bases fitting TRBD2. The V gene end was trimmed by 2 bases and the J gene end by 5 bases; junction bases not matched to a gene: 9. Per germline, CDR1 SGHRS and CDR2 YFSETQ. This CDR3 is built from 16 residues. CDR3: CASSFGAGERTGELFF. The CDR3, as DNA: TGCGCCAGCAGCTTCGGCGCGGGAGAAAGGACCGGGGAGCTGTTTTTT. Full variable domain (outside the CDR3, taken from reference TRBV5-1 and TRBJ2-2): KAGVTQTPRYLIKTRGQQVTLSCSPISGHRSVSWYQQTPGQGLQFLFEYFSETQRNKGNFPGRFSGRQFSNSRSEMNVSTLELGDSALYLCASSFGAGERTGELFFGEGSRLTVL.

The V call is TRBV6-6, the J call TRBJ1-5; 8 bases fit TRBD1. Germline V gene data show CDR1 as MNHNY and CDR2 as SVGAGI (reference sequence). V lost 6 bases, J lost 0 bases, and 4 bases stayed unmatched. The CDR3 extends over 15 amino acids. CDR3 in DNA: TGTGCCAGCAGGAAGGACAGGGTTAGCAATCAGCCCCAGCATTTT. Translated, it gives CASRKDRVSNQPQHF.